A selection of T cell receptor beta chains follows, all from one sample in a study of cytomegalovirus exposure and HLA in healthy donors. Sequencing used immunoSEQ multiplex PCR; TCRdb keeps in-frame clones, though not all of them. The data show 150,000 to 250,000 clones, approximately 78% seen once. The sequencing sample was made of PBMCs. Source of these receptors: a woman in her 30s in good health and CMV-seronegative. Both conserved end residues are part of each CDR3. A D gene is named only where the DNA matches it firmly. Some rows have no size entry. The others give once, few or many, or a class for an expanded clone.

size: .
J: TRBJ2-6
D: TRBD1
V: TRBV29-1
DNA: TGCAGCGCCGGACAGGGGGCGTCTGGGGCCAACGTCCTGACTTTC
CDR3: CSAGQGASGANVLTF

size: .
J: TRBJ1-1
D: TRBD1
V: TRBV4-1
DNA: TGCGCCAGCAGCCAACCACTTATCCGGGACAGGGACGAAGCTTTCTTT
CDR3: CASSQPLIRDRDEAFF

size: .
J: TRBJ2-5
D: TRBD2
V: TRBV7-2
DNA: TGTGCCAGCAGCTCGGGACTAGCGGGAGTGTATGAGACCCAGTACTTC
CDR3: CASSSGLAGVYETQYF

size: .
J: TRBJ2-5
D: .
V: TRBV11-2
DNA: TGTGCCAGCAGACCGTCAACCGGGACCCAGTACTTC
CDR3: CASRPSTGTQYF

size: .
J: TRBJ2-7
D: .
V: TRBV27
DNA: TGTGCCAGCAGGTGGCGGGGAGGATCCTACGAGCAGTACTTC
CDR3: CASRWRGGSYEQYF

size: .
J: TRBJ2-7
D: .
V: TRBV27
DNA: TGTGCCAGCAGTTTATCGGGCTACTCCTACGAGCAGTACTTC
CDR3: CASSLSGYSYEQYF

size: .
J: TRBJ2-7
D: TRBD1
V: TRBV27
DNA: TGTGCCAGCAGTTTATCGATACGGGACAGGTACTCCTACGAGCAGTACTTC
CDR3: CASSLSIRDRYSYEQYF

size: .
J: TRBJ1-1
D: .
V: TRBV5-1
DNA: TGCGCCAGCAGCTCATCGGGACTCGGGAACACTGAAGCTTTCTTT
CDR3: CASSSSGLGNTEAFF

size: few
J: TRBJ2-5
D: TRBD1
V: TRBV5-1
DNA: TGCGCCAGCAGCCCCGGGTCAGGGGGCGGTGAGACCCAGTACTTC
CDR3: CASSPGSGGGETQYF

size: .
J: TRBJ2-7
D: .
V: TRBV5-1
DNA: TGCGCCAGCAGCTTGGGGCAAAGGGGGTCCGAGCAGTACTTC
CDR3: CASSLGQRGSEQYF

size: .
J: TRBJ1-2
D: TRBD1
V: TRBV6-1
DNA: TGTGCCAGCAGGACCGGGACAGGGGACCATGGCTACACCTTC
CDR3: CASRTGTGDHGYTF

size: .
J: TRBJ1-2
D: TRBD1
V: TRBV29-1
DNA: TGCAGCGTTCGGACCCGGACAGGGGACGGCTACACCTTC
CDR3: CSVRTRTGDGYTF

size: .
J: TRBJ1-2
D: .
V: TRBV5-4
DNA: TGTGCCAGCAGCTTAGAGACAGCCAACTATGGCTACACCTTC
CDR3: CASSLETANYGYTF

size: .
J: TRBJ1-5
D: .
V: TRBV5-6
DNA: TGTGCCAGCAGCTTACAGGGTAATAGCAATCAGCCCCAGCATTTT
CDR3: CASSLQGNSNQPQHF

size: .
J: TRBJ2-1
D: TRBD2
V: TRBV6-5
DNA: TGTGCCAGCAGTCTAAGCGGACTAGCCTACAATGAGCAGTTCTTC
CDR3: CASSLSGLAYNEQFF

size: .
J: TRBJ2-7
D: .
V: TRBV30
DNA: TGTGCCTGGAGTGCCGACAGATACGAGCAGTACTTC
CDR3: CAWSADRYEQYF

size: .
J: TRBJ1-6
D: .
V: TRBV7-3
DNA: TGTGCCAGCAGCCCAATCGGGGGGCGAGGTTCACCCCTCCACTTT
CDR3: CASSPIGGRGSPLHF

size: .
J: TRBJ2-1
D: TRBD2
V: TRBV27
DNA: TGTGCCAGCAGTTACCTCATAGCGGGCCTTTACAATGAGCAGTTCTTC
CDR3: CASSYLIAGLYNEQFF

size: .
J: TRBJ2-1
D: .
V: TRBV18
DNA: TGTGCCAGCTCAAACTTTGGGGGGTCTTCCTACAATGAGCAGTTCTTC
CDR3: CASSNFGGSSYNEQFF

size: .
J: TRBJ1-5
D: TRBD1
V: TRBV19
DNA: TGTGCCAGTAGTAGCCAGACAGGGAAGAGTCAGCCCCAGCATTTT
CDR3: CASSSQTGKSQPQHF

size: .
J: TRBJ2-7
D: TRBD2
V: TRBV5-1
DNA: TGCGCCAGCAGCTTACTAGCGGACGAGCAGTACTTC
CDR3: CASSLLADEQYF

size: .
J: TRBJ2-7
D: TRBD1
V: TRBV13
DNA: TGTGCCAGCAGCCCCGGGACAGGGTTCTACGAGCAGTACTTC
CDR3: CASSPGTGFYEQYF

size: .
J: TRBJ1-5
D: TRBD1
V: TRBV27
DNA: TGTGCCAGCAGTCCACAGGGGTCAAGCAATCAGCCCCAGCATTTT
CDR3: CASSPQGSSNQPQHF

size: .
J: TRBJ2-5
D: .
V: TRBV6-1
DNA: TGTGCCAGCAGTCCCTACGGAGACCAAGAGACCCAGTACTTC
CDR3: CASSPYGDQETQYF

size: .
J: TRBJ1-1
D: .
V: TRBV18
DNA: TGTGCCAGCTCACCGTCATTGAACACTGAAGCTTTCTTT
CDR3: CASSPSLNTEAFF

size: .
J: TRBJ2-5
D: .
V: TRBV5-1
DNA: TGCGCCAGCAGCCGACTCGAAGAGACCCAGTACTTC
CDR3: CASSRLEETQYF

size: .
J: TRBJ1-3
D: TRBD1
V: TRBV9
DNA: TGTGCCAGCAGCTTACACAGGGGGCTTTCTGGAAACACCATATATTTT
CDR3: CASSLHRGLSGNTIYF

size: .
J: TRBJ1-4
D: TRBD1
V: TRBV18
DNA: TGTGCCAGCTCACCACAGGTGGGACAGAAACATAATGAAAAACTGTTTTTT
CDR3: CASSPQVGQKHNEKLFF

size: .
J: TRBJ2-3
D: .
V: TRBV7-7
DNA: TGTGCCAGCAGCTTATCGGCTAGCCCCTCAGATACGCAGTATTTT
CDR3: CASSLSASPSDTQYF

size: .
J: TRBJ2-5
D: .
V: TRBV18
DNA: TGTGCCAGCTCACGGGAGGTACAAGAGACCCAGTACTTC
CDR3: CASSREVQETQYF

size: .
J: TRBJ1-1
D: .
V: TRBV10-1
DNA: TGCGCCAGCAGTGCGGGGGAGAACACTGAAGCTTTCTTT
CDR3: CASSAGENTEAFF

size: .
J: TRBJ1-5
D: .
V: TRBV11-2
DNA: TGTGCCAGCAGCTCTAACTTGGGGGGGAATCAGCCCCAGCATTTT
CDR3: CASSSNLGGNQPQHF

size: .
J: TRBJ1-3
D: .
V: TRBV5-4
DNA: TGTGCCAGCAGCGGACAGTCCTCTGGAAACACCATATATTTT
CDR3: CASSGQSSGNTIYF

size: few
J: TRBJ2-7
D: .
V: TRBV2
DNA: TGTGCCAGCAGGTATCAGGTGTCCTACGAGCAGTACTTC
CDR3: CASRYQVSYEQYF

size: .
J: TRBJ1-1
D: .
V: TRBV19
DNA: TGTGCCAGTAGTAAGGGGATTGAGCACACTGAAGCTTTCTTT
CDR3: CASSKGIEHTEAFF

size: .
J: TRBJ2-3
D: TRBD2
V: TRBV4-1
DNA: TGCGCCAGCAGCCAAGATGCGGGGACTAGCGGGCTTTCCACAGATACGCAGTATTTT
CDR3: CASSQDAGTSGLSTDTQYF

size: .
J: TRBJ1-5
D: .
V: TRBV19
DNA: TGTGCCAGTAGTACCCCCGGGGGGCGCATCGATCAGCCCCAGCATTTT
CDR3: CASSTPGGRIDQPQHF

size: .
J: TRBJ1-2
D: TRBD1
V: TRBV7-9
DNA: TGTGCCAGCAGCTTAGAGCACAGGGGATCCGGCTACACCTTC
CDR3: CASSLEHRGSGYTF

size: .
J: TRBJ1-2
D: .
V: TRBV27
DNA: TGTGCCAGCAGTTTATCGGGGGGTCGTGGCTACACCTTC
CDR3: CASSLSGGRGYTF

size: .
J: TRBJ1-2
D: .
V: TRBV15
DNA: TGTGCCACCAGCCGAACTATTATCTATGGCTACACCTTC
CDR3: CATSRTIIYGYTF

size: .
J: TRBJ2-2
D: .
V: TRBV2
DNA: TGTGCCAGCAGTGTAATAGCCCCCGGGGAGCTGTTTTTT
CDR3: CASSVIAPGELFF

size: .
J: TRBJ1-1
D: .
V: TRBV5-4
DNA: TGTGCCAGCAGCCCCTCCCCTGGGGGGTTCGAAACTGAAGCTTTCTTT
CDR3: CASSPSPGGFETEAFF

size: .
J: TRBJ2-1
D: TRBD2
V: TRBV28
DNA: TGTGCCAGCAGTTTCCAGCGGGGGAGGGCCTTTAACAATGAGCAGTTCTTC
CDR3: CASSFQRGRAFNNEQFF

size: .
J: TRBJ1-2
D: TRBD1
V: TRBV5-4
DNA: TGTGCCAGCAGCTCGCTGCAGGGGGCAGGCTATGGCTACACCTTC
CDR3: CASSSLQGAGYGYTF

size: once
J: TRBJ1-4
D: .
V: TRBV6-1
DNA: TGTGCCAGCAGTGATGCGGGGAGGCGGGAAAAACTGTTTTTT
CDR3: CASSDAGRREKLFF

size: .
J: TRBJ1-6
D: .
V: TRBV7-9
DNA: TGTGCCAGCAGCTTACAGGGCGGGACACCCCTCCACTTT
CDR3: CASSLQGGTPLHF

size: .
J: TRBJ2-1
D: TRBD2
V: TRBV6-1
DNA: TGTGCCAGCGGCCTCGGACTAGCGGGAGTGGGTGAGCAGTTCTTC
CDR3: CASGLGLAGVGEQFF

size: .
J: TRBJ2-5
D: TRBD2
V: TRBV10-3
DNA: TGTGCCATCGGGCTGATAGCGGGAGGCGAAGGGGCCCAGTACTTC
CDR3: CAIGLIAGGEGAQYF

size: .
J: TRBJ1-5
D: TRBD1
V: TRBV30
DNA: TGTGCCTGGAGGGGACAGGGGAGCAATCAGCCCCAGCATTTT
CDR3: CAWRGQGSNQPQHF

size: .
J: TRBJ2-5
D: TRBD1
V: TRBV27
DNA: TGTGCCAGCAGTTTATATGGGACAGGGGACCCCCAAGAGACCCAGTACTTC
CDR3: CASSLYGTGDPQETQYF

size: few
J: TRBJ2-7
D: .
V: TRBV14
DNA: TGTGCCAGCAGCCAAGACCGCCTAGCGAGCTACGAGCAGTACTTC
CDR3: CASSQDRLASYEQYF